A selection of T cell receptor beta chains follows, all from one sample in a study of T cell repertoires in cytomegalovirus infection. TCRdb reprocessed the reads with MiXCR, giving one entry per CDR3 protein. This table has 450,000 to 550,000 distinct CDR3 sequences, approximately 15% appearing once. The sequenced material came from CD8+ T cells from PBMCs. The receptor source for this set is a human donor in good health (CMV status not recorded). Some clones in this sample may be carry-over from other donors' samples. The CDR3 runs from the conserved cysteine through the conserved F or W. Fields, in order: J gene, D gene, V gene, clone size, CDR3 protein, CDR3 DNA. The D gene is left open where the match is weak. Some rows mark clone size as missing; the rest say once, few, many or name a class of expanded clone.

J: TRBJ2-3; D: TRBD1; V: TRBV6-2/TRBV6-3; size: NA; CDR3: CASSYSGTATDTQYF; DNA: TGTGCCAGCAGTTACTCCGGGACAGCAACAGATACGCAGTATTTT
J: TRBJ2-7; D: NA; V: TRBV11-2; size: many; CDR3: CASSQYEQYF; DNA: TGTGCCAGCAGTCAATACGAGCAGTACTTC
J: TRBJ2-7; D: TRBD2; V: TRBV5-4; size: NA; CDR3: CASCAPGEGTYEQYF; DNA: TGTGCCAGCTGCGCGCCGGGGGAGGGGACCTACGAGCAGTACTTC
J: TRBJ2-1; D: TRBD2; V: TRBV6-6; size: many; CDR3: CASTAGTSAYNEQFF; DNA: TGTGCCAGCACCGCCGGGACTAGCGCGTACAATGAGCAGTTCTTC
J: TRBJ1-2; D: TRBD1; V: TRBV7-9; size: many; CDR3: CASSLGAGQGYYGYTF; DNA: TGTGCCAGCAGCTTGGGGGCCGGACAGGGCTACTATGGCTACACCTTC
J: TRBJ1-2; D: NA; V: TRBV20-1; size: NA; CDR3: CSARETGARGYTF; DNA: TGCAGTGCTAGGGAGACAGGAGCCCGTGGCTACACCTTC
J: TRBJ1-1; D: NA; V: TRBV12-5; size: many; CDR3: CASGLVLGNTEAFF; DNA: TGTGCTAGTGGTTTGGTACTGGGGAACACTGAAGCTTTCTTT
J: TRBJ1-4; D: NA; V: TRBV6-5; size: NA; CDR3: CASSYGAQGNEKLFF; DNA: TGTGCCAGCAGTTACGGGGCACAGGGAAACGAAAAACTGTTTTTT
J: TRBJ2-1; D: TRBD1; V: TRBV5-5; size: NA; CDR3: CASSPLTGGNEQFF; DNA: TGTGCCAGCAGCCCCCTAACAGGGGGTAATGAGCAGTTCTTC
J: TRBJ2-7; D: TRBD2; V: TRBV7-9; size: many; CDR3: CASSPPLDPGSGKSYEQYF; DNA: TGTGCCAGCAGCCCGCCCCTCGATCCAGGGAGCGGGAAGTCCTACGAGCAGTACTTC
J: TRBJ2-7; D: NA; V: TRBV20-1; size: NA; CDR3: CSAREDEQYF; DNA: TGCAGTGCTAGAGAGGACGAGCAGTACTTC
J: TRBJ2-1; D: NA; V: TRBV7-3; size: few; CDR3: CASSSGGGGPYNEQFF; DNA: TGTGCCAGCAGCTCAGGGGGCGGGGGCCCCTACAATGAGCAGTTCTTC
J: TRBJ2-1; D: NA; V: TRBV11-2; size: many; CDR3: CASSLAPYVERHEQFF; DNA: TGTGCCAGCAGCTTAGCCCCGTATGTGGAAAGGCATGAGCAGTTCTTC
J: TRBJ2-7; D: NA; V: TRBV6-2/TRBV6-3; size: NA; CDR3: CASSYVVGIYEQYF; DNA: TGTGCCAGCAGTTACGTGGTAGGGATCTACGAGCAGTACTTC
J: TRBJ2-5; D: NA; V: TRBV9; size: few; CDR3: CASSGKKETQYF; DNA: TGTGCCAGCAGCGGAAAGAAAGAGACCCAGTACTTC
J: TRBJ1-2; D: NA; V: TRBV29-1; size: NA; CDR3: CSVEDRTRRGYTF; DNA: TGCAGCGTTGAAGATCGGACTCGAAGGGGCTACACCTTC
J: TRBJ2-3; D: TRBD1; V: TRBV11-2; size: many; CDR3: CASSLDLAGGSTDTQYF; DNA: TGTGCCAGCAGCTTAGATTTGGCAGGGGGTAGCACAGATACGCAGTATTTT
J: TRBJ2-3; D: TRBD2; V: TRBV27; size: NA; CDR3: CASSLSRLLAGNQDTQYF; DNA: TGTGCCAGCAGTTTATCCCGCCTACTAGCGGGAAATCAAGATACGCAGTATTTT
J: TRBJ2-7; D: NA; V: TRBV27; size: many; CDR3: CASSLSGYEQYF; DNA: TGTGCCAGCAGTTTATCGGGGTACGAGCAGTACTTC
J: TRBJ1-5; D: NA; V: TRBV5-1; size: few; CDR3: CASSLTGATHQPQHF; DNA: TGCGCCAGCAGCTTGACAGGAGCAACCCATCAGCCCCAGCATTTT
J: TRBJ1-3; D: NA; V: TRBV12-3/TRBV12-4; size: many; CDR3: CASTQETDGNTIYF; DNA: TGTGCCAGCACCCAAGAGACAGACGGAAACACCATATATTTT
J: TRBJ1-1; D: NA; V: TRBV27; size: many; CDR3: CASNPLQGMNTEAFF; DNA: TGTGCCAGCAACCCTCTCCAGGGGATGAACACTGAAGCTTTCTTT
J: TRBJ1-3; D: NA; V: TRBV5-3; size: NA; CDR3: CARSSFRQNSGNTIYF; DNA: TGTGCCAGAAGCTCGTTTCGACAGAACTCTGGAAACACCATATATTTT
J: TRBJ2-7; D: NA; V: TRBV4-1; size: NA; CDR3: CASSQTDRSYEQYF; DNA: TGCGCCAGCAGCCAAACGGACAGATCCTACGAGCAGTACTTC
J: TRBJ1-1; D: NA; V: TRBV27; size: NA; CDR3: CASRGGRTTNTEAFF; DNA: TGTGCCAGCAGGGGGGGCAGGACAACGAACACTGAAGCTTTCTTT
J: TRBJ2-2; D: NA; V: TRBV6-6; size: few; CDR3: CATPRGRGTSNTGELFF; DNA: TGTGCCACCCCCCGTGGGCGGGGTACTTCGAACACCGGGGAGCTGTTTTTT